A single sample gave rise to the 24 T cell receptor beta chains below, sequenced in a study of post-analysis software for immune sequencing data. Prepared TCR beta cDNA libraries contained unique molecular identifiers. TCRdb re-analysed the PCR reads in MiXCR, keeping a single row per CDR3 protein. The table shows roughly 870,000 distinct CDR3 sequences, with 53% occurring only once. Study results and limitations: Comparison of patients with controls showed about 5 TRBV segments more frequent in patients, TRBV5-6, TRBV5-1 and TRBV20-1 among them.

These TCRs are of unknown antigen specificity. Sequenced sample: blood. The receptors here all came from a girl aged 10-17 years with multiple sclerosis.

CDR3 in DNA: TGCGCCAGCAGCTTGGAGAACAGGGGTCACGAGCAGTACTTC. Its protein product is CASSLENRGHEQYF. This chain connects TRBV5-1 to TRBJ2-5; TRBD1 matches at 7 bases. The J call may be in error: the DNA end matches TRBJ2-7 better. CDR1 and CDR2 from the germline V gene are SGHRS and YFSETQ. This CDR3 is 14 amino acids long.

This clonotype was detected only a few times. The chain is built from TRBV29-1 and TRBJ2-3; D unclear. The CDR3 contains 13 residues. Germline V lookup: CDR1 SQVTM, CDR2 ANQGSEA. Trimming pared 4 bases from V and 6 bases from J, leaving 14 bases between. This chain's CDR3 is CSVGVLKSDTQYF. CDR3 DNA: TGCAGCGTTGGCGTCCTCAAGTCGGATACGCAGTATTTT.

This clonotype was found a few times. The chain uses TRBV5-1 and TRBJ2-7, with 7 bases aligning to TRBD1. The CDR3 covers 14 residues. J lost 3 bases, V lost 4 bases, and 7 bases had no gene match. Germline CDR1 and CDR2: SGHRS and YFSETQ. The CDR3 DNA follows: TGCGCCAGCAGCGAAGGGACAGCCGTCTACGAGCAGTACTTC. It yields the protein CASSEGTAVYEQYF.

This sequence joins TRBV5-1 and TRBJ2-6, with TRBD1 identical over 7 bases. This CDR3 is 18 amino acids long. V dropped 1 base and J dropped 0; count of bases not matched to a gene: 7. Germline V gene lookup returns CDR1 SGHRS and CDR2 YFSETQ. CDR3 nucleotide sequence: TGCGCCAGCAGCTTGATCGGGACAGCTTTCTCTGGGGCCAACGTCCTGACTTTC. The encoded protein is CASSLIGTAFSGANVLTF.

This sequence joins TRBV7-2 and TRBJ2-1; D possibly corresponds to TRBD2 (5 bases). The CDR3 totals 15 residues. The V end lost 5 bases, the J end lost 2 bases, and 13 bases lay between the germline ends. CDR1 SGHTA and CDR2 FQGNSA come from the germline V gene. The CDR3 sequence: CASSLTEVTYNEQFF. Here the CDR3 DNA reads TGTGCCAGCAGCCTGACGGAGGTCACCTACAATGAGCAGTTCTTC.

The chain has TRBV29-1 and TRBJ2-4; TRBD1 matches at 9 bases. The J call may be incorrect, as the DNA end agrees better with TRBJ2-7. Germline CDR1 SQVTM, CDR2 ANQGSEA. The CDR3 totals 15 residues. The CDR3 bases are TGCAGCGTTTCTAGGGCGGGGACAGGGATCCACGAGCAGTACTTC. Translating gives CSVSRAGTGIHEQYF.

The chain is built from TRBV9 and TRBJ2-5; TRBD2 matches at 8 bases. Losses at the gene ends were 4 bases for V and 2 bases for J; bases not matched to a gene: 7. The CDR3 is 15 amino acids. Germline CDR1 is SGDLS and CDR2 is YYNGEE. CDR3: CASSPSGLGQETQYF. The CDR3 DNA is TGTGCCAGCAGCCCTTCGGGACTAGGTCAAGAGACCCAGTACTTC.

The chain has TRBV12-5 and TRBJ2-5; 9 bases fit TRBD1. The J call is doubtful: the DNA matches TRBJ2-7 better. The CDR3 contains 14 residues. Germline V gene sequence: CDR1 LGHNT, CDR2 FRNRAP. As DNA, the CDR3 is TGTGCTAGTGGTTCTTGGACAGGGGTCTACGAGCAGTACTTC. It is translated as CASGSWTGVYEQYF.

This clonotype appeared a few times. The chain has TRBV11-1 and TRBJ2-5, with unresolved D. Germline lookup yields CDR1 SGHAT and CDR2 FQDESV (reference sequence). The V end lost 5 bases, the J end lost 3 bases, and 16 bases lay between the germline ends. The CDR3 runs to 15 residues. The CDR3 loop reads CASSPVWPFEETQYF. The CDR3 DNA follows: TGTGCCAGCAGCCCTGTGTGGCCGTTTGAAGAGACCCAGTACTTC. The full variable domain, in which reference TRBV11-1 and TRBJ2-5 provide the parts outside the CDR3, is EAEVAQSPRYKITEKSQAVAFWCDPISGHATLYWYRQILGQGPELLVQFQDESVVDDSQLPKDRFSAERLKGVDSTLKIQPAELGDSAMYLCASSPVWPFEETQYFGPGTRLLVL.

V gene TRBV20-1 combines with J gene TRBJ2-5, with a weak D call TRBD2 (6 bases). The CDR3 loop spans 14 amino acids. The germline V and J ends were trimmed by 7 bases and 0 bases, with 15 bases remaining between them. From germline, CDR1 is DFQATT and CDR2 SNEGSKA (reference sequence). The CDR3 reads CSVSGTVYQETQYF. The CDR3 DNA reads TGCAGTGTCTCCGGGACTGTGTACCAAGAGACCCAGTACTTC.

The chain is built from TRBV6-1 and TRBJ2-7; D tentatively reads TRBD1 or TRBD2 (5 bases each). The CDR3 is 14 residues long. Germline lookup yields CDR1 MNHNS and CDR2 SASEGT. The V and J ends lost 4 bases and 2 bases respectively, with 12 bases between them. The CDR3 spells CASSVPQGAYEQYF. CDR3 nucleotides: TGTGCCAGCAGTGTGCCGCAGGGAGCCTACGAGCAGTACTTC.

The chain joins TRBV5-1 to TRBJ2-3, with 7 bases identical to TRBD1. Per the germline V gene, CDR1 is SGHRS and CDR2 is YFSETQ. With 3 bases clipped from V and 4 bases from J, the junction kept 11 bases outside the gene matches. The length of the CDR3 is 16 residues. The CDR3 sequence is CASSSARGRSADTQYF. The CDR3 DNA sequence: TGCGCCAGCAGCTCCGCGAGGGGGCGTTCGGCAGATACGCAGTATTTT.

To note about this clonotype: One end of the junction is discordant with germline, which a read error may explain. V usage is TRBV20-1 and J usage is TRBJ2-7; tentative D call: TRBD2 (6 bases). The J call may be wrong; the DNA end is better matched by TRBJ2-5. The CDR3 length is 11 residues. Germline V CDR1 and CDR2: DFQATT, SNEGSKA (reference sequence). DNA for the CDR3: TGCAGTACTAGCTCTGGCGAGACCCAGTACTTC. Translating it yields CSTSSGETQYF.

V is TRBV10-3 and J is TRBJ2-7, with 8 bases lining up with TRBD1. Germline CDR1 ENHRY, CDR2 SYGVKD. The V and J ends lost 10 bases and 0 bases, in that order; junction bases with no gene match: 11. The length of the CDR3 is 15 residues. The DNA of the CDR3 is TGTGCCACAGATCTCACAGGGGGTACCTCCTACGAGCAGTACTTC. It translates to CATDLTGGTSYEQYF.

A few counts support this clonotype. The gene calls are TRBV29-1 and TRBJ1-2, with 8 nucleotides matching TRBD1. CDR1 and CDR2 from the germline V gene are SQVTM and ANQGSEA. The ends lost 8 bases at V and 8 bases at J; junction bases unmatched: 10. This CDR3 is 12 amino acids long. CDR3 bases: TGCAGCACAGGACAGGGTTTGGGCGGCTACACCTTC. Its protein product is CSTGQGLGGYTF.

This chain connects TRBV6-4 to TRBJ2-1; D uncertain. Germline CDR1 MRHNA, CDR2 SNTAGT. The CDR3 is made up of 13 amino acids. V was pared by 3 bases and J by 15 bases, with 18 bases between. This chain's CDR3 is CASSETLQQTAFF. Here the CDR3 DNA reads TGTGCCAGCAGTGAGACCCTTCAGCAAACGGCGTTCTTC.

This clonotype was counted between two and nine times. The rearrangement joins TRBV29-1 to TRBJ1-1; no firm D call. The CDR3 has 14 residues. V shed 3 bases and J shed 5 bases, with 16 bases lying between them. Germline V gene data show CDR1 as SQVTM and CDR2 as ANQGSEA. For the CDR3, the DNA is TGCAGCGTTGAGGCCGGTCCGGGGTGGACTGAAGCTTTCTTT. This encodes CSVEAGPGWTEAFF.

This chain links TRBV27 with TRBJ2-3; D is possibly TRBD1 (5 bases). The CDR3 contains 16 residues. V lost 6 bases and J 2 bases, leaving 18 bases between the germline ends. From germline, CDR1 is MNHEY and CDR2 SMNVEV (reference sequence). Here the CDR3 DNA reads TGTGCCAGCAGCCGCGGCCAGGGTGCCCTCACAGATACGCAGTATTTT. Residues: CASSRGQGALTDTQYF.

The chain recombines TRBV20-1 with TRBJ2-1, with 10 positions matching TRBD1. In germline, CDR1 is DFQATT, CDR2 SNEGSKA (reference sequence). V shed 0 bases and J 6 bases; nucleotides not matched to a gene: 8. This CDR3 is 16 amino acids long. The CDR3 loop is CSARDWKGQGFNEQFF. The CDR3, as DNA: TGCAGTGCTAGAGATTGGAAGGGACAGGGGTTCAATGAGCAGTTCTTC.

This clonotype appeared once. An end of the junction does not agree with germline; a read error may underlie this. CDR3 sequence (DNA): TGTGCCAGCAGCGTAGATCTCTCCTACGAGCAGTGCTTC. It is translated as CASSVDLSYEQCF. The rearrangement joins TRBV9 to TRBJ2-7, with D hard to call. The length of the CDR3 is 13 residues. Germline values: CDR1 SGDLS, CDR2 YYNGEE. Full variable domain (remainder filled in from reference TRBV9 and TRBJ2-7): DSGVTQTPKHLITATGQRVTLRCSPRSGDLSVYWYQQSLDQGLQFLIQYYNGEERAKGNILERFSAQQFPDLHSELNLSSLELGDSALYFCASSVDLSYEQCFGPGTRLTVT.

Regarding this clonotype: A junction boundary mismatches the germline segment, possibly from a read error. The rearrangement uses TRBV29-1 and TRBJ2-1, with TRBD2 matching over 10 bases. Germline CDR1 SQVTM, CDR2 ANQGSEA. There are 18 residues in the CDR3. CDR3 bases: TGCAGCGGTGGGGGGATTAGCGGGGGGTCGAGCTCCCACAATGAGCAGTTCTTC. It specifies CSGGGISGGSSSHNEQFF.

In DNA form, the CDR3 reads TGCAGCGTTGAAGATCCGACCCGACCATACGAGCAGTACTTC. Translated: CSVEDPTRPYEQYF. The chain couples TRBV29-1 to TRBJ2-7; D is unresolved. V lost 0 bases and J lost 4, with 13 bases in between. This CDR3 has 14 residues. The germline CDR1 and CDR2 sequences are SQVTM and ANQGSEA.

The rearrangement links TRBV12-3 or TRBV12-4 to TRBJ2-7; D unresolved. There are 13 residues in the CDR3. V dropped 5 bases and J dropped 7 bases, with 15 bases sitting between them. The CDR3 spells CASSRLGRVEQYF. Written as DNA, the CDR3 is TGTGCCAGCAGTCGCCTGGGTAGGGTTGAGCAGTACTTC.

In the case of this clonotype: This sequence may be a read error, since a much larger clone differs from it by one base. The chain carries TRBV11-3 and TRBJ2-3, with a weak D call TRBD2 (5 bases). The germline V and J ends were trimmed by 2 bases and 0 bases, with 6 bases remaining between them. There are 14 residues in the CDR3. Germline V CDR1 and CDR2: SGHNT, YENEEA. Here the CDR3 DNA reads TGTGCCAGCAGCTTACAGCGGAGCACAGATACGCAGTATTTT. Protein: CASSLQRSTDTQYF. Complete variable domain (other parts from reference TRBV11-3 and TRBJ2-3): EAGVVQSPRYKIIEKKQPVAFWCNPISGHNTLYWYLQNLGQGPELLIRYENEEAVDDSQLPKDRFSAERLKGVDSTLKIQPAELGDSAVYLCASSLQRSTDTQYFGPGTRLTVL.